Listed below are T cell receptor beta chains from one sample, sequenced in a study of blood T cell repertoires in COVID-19. Profiling relied on immunoSEQ multiplex PCR, and the TCRdb table lists in-frame clones only, not all of them. The sample includes over 250,000 clones, over 75% of them seen just once. The sequencing input was peripheral blood. The origin of the receptors is a human donor in a cohort sampled during active COVID-19. Both conserved end residues are part of each CDR3. The order of the fields is J gene, clone size, D gene, V gene, CDR3 DNA, CDR3 protein. A D gene is named only where the DNA matches it firmly. Clone size is stated in some rows and not others, as once, few, many or a class when expanded.

TRBJ2-1 once TRBD2 TRBV5-1 TGCGCCAGCAGCTTTACTAGCGGGAGAAACAATGAGCAGTTCTTC CASSFTSGRNNEQFF
TRBJ2-2 . TRBD1 TRBV2 TGTGCCAGCAACGCCGGACAGGGGGCCGGCGGGGAGCTGTTTTTT CASNAGQGAGGELFF
TRBJ2-1 . . TRBV7-2 TGTGCCAGCAGACGTGCAGGGAACACTGTGGATGAGCAGTTCTTC CASRRAGNTVDEQFF
TRBJ2-7 . . TRBV6-1 TGTGCCAGCAGTGTTTCTCGGGGGGCATCGTCTTACGAGCAGTACTTC CASSVSRGASSYEQYF
TRBJ1-2 . . TRBV18 TGTGCCAGCTCACCAGAGGCTAACTATGGCTACACCTTC CASSPEANYGYTF
TRBJ1-2 . . TRBV12-3/TRBV12-4 TGTGCCAGCAGTAACAGCTATGGCTACACCTTC CASSNSYGYTF
TRBJ2-5 . . TRBV5-1 TGCGCCAGCAGCCCAGGGTCCGGCCCACGCGGAGAGACCCAGTACTTC CASSPGSGPRGETQYF
TRBJ1-6 . . TRBV28 TGTGCCAGCGTCAGATACTCCTATAATTCACCCCTCCACTTT CASVRYSYNSPLHF
TRBJ1-1 . . TRBV5-5 TGTGCCAGCAGCCTTAGGACAGCGAACACTGAAGCTTTCTTT CASSLRTANTEAFF
TRBJ2-1 . . TRBV19 TGTGCCAGTAGTAACACTCCGGAGGGACTTAATGAGCAGTTCTTC CASSNTPEGLNEQFF
TRBJ2-5 . TRBD2 TRBV7-2 TGTGCCAGCAGCTCCATGGGACTAGCAGAAGAGACCCAGTACTTC CASSSMGLAEETQYF
TRBJ2-1 . TRBD1 TRBV2 TGTGCCAGCAGCCCCAAACAGGGGGCGAATGAGCAGTTCTTC CASSPKQGANEQFF
TRBJ2-1 once TRBD2 TRBV2 TGTGCCAGCAGGGAACTCACACTAGCGGTTCCTGCGGATGAGCAGTTCTTC CASRELTLAVPADEQFF
TRBJ1-1 . . TRBV28 TGTGCCAGCGTGAGTCCGGGCACTGAAGCTTTCTTT CASVSPGTEAFF
TRBJ2-1 . . TRBV7-2 TGTGCCAGCAGCTTGCGAACTAGCTTCGATGAGCAGTTCTTC CASSLRTSFDEQFF
TRBJ2-5 . . TRBV7-2 TGTGCCAGCAGCTTAGAGGGGGGGTCCCAAGAGACCCAGTACTTC CASSLEGGSQETQYF
TRBJ1-1 . . TRBV6-5 TGTGCCAGCAGTCGACAGAGAGTAAGCACTGAAGCTTTCTTT CASSRQRVSTEAFF
TRBJ2-7 . TRBD1 TRBV11-2 TGTGCCAGCAGCTCTACCGGGACAGGTTCGTACGAGCAGTACTTC CASSSTGTGSYEQYF
TRBJ1-2 . TRBD1 TRBV6-5 TGTGCCAGCATCCAAGGGACAGCTAGCTATGGCTACACCTTC CASIQGTASYGYTF
TRBJ1-1 . . TRBV5-1 TGCGCCAGCAGCTTGGGACTTCAGGGGAGGAACACTGAAGCTTTCTTT CASSLGLQGRNTEAFF
TRBJ1-5 . TRBD1 TRBV19 TGTGCCAGTAGTATACTGACAGGGAAGCGGAGACAGCCCCAGCATTTT CASSILTGKRRQPQHF
TRBJ1-2 . . TRBV24-1 TGTGCCACCGGGCAGGGAGGCGGCTACACCTTC CATGQGGGYTF
TRBJ2-7 . . TRBV6-2/TRBV6-3 TGTGCCAGCAGTTATCGCGAGAAAACCTCCGACGAGCAGTACTTC CASSYREKTSDEQYF
TRBJ1-1 . . TRBV18 TGTGCCAGCTCACCGGGGGCGAGCGCTTTCTTT CASSPGASAFF
TRBJ2-2 . TRBD2 TRBV5-1 TGCGCCAGCAGCTTGGAGCGGGGGACCAACACCGGGGAGCTGTTTTTT CASSLERGTNTGELFF
TRBJ2-7 . . TRBV27 TGTGCCAGCAATACTAACTCGGCTAGCTACGACGAGCAGTACTTC CASNTNSASYDEQYF
TRBJ2-7 . . TRBV9 TGTGCCAGCAGCGTGGCCAGTCAAGGGGGATCCTACGAGCAGTACTTC CASSVASQGGSYEQYF
TRBJ1-6 . TRBD1 TRBV28 TGTGCCAGCAGACGCCGGGACAGGGTTAATTCACCCCTCCACTTT CASRRRDRVNSPLHF
TRBJ1-6 . . TRBV5-1 TGCGCCAGCAGCTTGGTGCGGGGGGCTGATTCACCCCTCCACTTT CASSLVRGADSPLHF
TRBJ1-5 few . TRBV30 TGTGCCTGGAGCCCGCGATCGGGACTTTATAGCAATCAGCCCCAGCATTTT CAWSPRSGLYSNQPQHF
TRBJ2-5 . TRBD2 TRBV28 TGTGCCAGCAGTGAGACTAGCGGGAGTCAGACCCAGTACTTC CASSETSGSQTQYF
TRBJ1-1 . . TRBV24-1 TGTGCCACCAGTGATTTTGGGTCAGGTGGTAAAGCTTTCTTT CATSDFGSGGKAFF
TRBJ1-5 many . TRBV6-5 TGTGCCAGCAGGAGAGACAGTAGCAATCAGCCCCAGCATTTT CASRRDSSNQPQHF
TRBJ1-1 . . TRBV6-5 TGTGCCAGCAGCCAGGGACCCAGGGGAGACGCTTTCTTT CASSQGPRGDAFF
TRBJ2-3 . TRBD1 TRBV11-2 TGTGCCAGCAGCTGGGGGACAGGGGGAACGATCACGCAGTATTTT CASSWGTGGTITQYF
TRBJ2-7 once . TRBV2 TGTGCCAGCAATAATCTTGAGGCCTACGAGCAGTACTTC CASNNLEAYEQYF
TRBJ2-2 . TRBD2 TRBV6-6 TGTGCCAGCAGTTACTCCGGGGGGTACACCGGGGAGCTGTTTTTT CASSYSGGYTGELFF
TRBJ2-1 . TRBD2 TRBV10-2 TGCGCCAGCAGTGACTTAGCTAGCGGACTTGTAGTCGGTGAGCAGTTCTTC CASSDLASGLVVGEQFF
TRBJ2-5 . TRBD1 TRBV6-1 TGTGCCAGCAGTGAAGAAGTCAGGGGGTGGGAGACCCAGTACTTC CASSEEVRGWETQYF
TRBJ2-4 . TRBD1 TRBV5-1 TGCGCCAGCAGCTCAGGGACAGGGGATAATCCGGCCAAAAACATTCAGTACTTC CASSSGTGDNPAKNIQYF
TRBJ2-1 . TRBD1 TRBV9 TGTGCCAGCAGCTCACTCCCCGGGACAGGGGGGGACAATGAGCAGTTCTTC CASSSLPGTGGDNEQFF
TRBJ2-6 . . TRBV12-3/TRBV12-4 TGTGCCAGCACAACTGGGGCCAACGTCCTGACTTTC CASTTGANVLTF
TRBJ2-3 . . TRBV5-5 TGTGCCAGCAGAGGGGGAGAGGGGGGCACAGATACGCAGTATTTT CASRGGEGGTDTQYF
TRBJ2-7 once TRBD1 TRBV5-6 TGTGCCAGCAGCTCACTAATACAGGGGGCCCCCTACGAGCAGTACTTC CASSSLIQGAPYEQYF
TRBJ2-6 . . TRBV11-2 TGTGCCAGCAGCTTTGAGGGCCTAGCCAACGTCCTGACTTTC CASSFEGLANVLTF
TRBJ1-1 . . TRBV7-8 TGTGCCAGCAGCTTCCGGGGAGGATCCGGGACTGAAGCTTTCTTT CASSFRGGSGTEAFF
TRBJ1-1 . . TRBV9 TGTGCCAGCAGCCCCCGAGGGTACTCGGGCACTGAAGCTTTCTTT CASSPRGYSGTEAFF
TRBJ2-7 few TRBD1 TRBV5-1 TGCGCCAGCAGTGGGACAGGGCCCTACGAGCAGTACTTC CASSGTGPYEQYF
TRBJ2-5 . TRBD2 TRBV5-4 TGTGCCAGCAGCTTGCGACTAGCGGGGGAAGAGACCCAGTACTTC CASSLRLAGEETQYF
TRBJ2-2 . . TRBV4-2 TGTGCCAGCAGCCAAGTTCCCTTTCGGGACACCGGGGAGCTGTTTTTT CASSQVPFRDTGELFF
TRBJ2-3 . TRBD2 TRBV28 TGTGCCAGCACTAGCGGGGCAGATACGCAGTATTTT CASTSGADTQYF
TRBJ1-2 . . TRBV6-6 TGTGCCAGCAGTTACTCTCCATTGGGCTACACCTTC CASSYSPLGYTF
TRBJ2-1 . TRBD2 TRBV18 TGTGCCAGCTCGCCCGGACTAGCGGACACAGGCGGTGAGCAGTTCTTC CASSPGLADTGGEQFF